This entry lists 20 T cell receptor beta chains sequenced from one sample in a study of T cell responses to AZD1222 COVID-19 vaccine. Sequenced by immunoSEQ multiplex PCR; TCRdb stores in-frame clones only, minus some. The sample has about 75,000 clones, more than 70% seen once; the top ten hold 9% to 10%. This sample comprised peripheral blood, obtained 28 days after the second dose of the MenACWY control vaccine. These receptors were collected from an adult who received the MenACWY meningococcal vaccine as a control.

This chain links TRBV7-9 with TRBJ2-2, with 9 bases that match TRBD2. CDR3 length: 16 amino acids. CDR1 is SEHNR and CDR2 is FQNEAQ in the germline V gene (reference sequence). With 3 bases clipped from V and 4 bases from J, the junction kept 6 bases outside the gene matches. The DNA for the CDR3 is TGTGCCAGCAGCTTCCAGCGGGGGGCCGGCACCGGGGAGCTGTTTTTT. This translates into CASSFQRGAGTGELFF.

This chain links TRBV18 with TRBJ1-1, with D hard to call. This CDR3 has 13 residues. CDR1 and CDR2 (germline): KGHSH, LQKENI. Deletions cut 3 bases from V and 1 base from J, with 6 bases between. CDR3 sequence: CASSPKENTEAFF. The CDR3 DNA follows: TGTGCCAGCTCACCGAAAGAGAACACTGAAGCTTTCTTT. The full variable domain, its missing parts supplied by reference TRBV18 and TRBJ1-1, is NAGVMQNPRHLVRRRGQEARLRCSPMKGHSHVYWYRQLPEEGLKFMVYLQKENIIDESGMPKERFSAEFPKEGPSILRIQQVVRGDSAAYFCASSPKENTEAFFGQGTRLTVV.

The chain couples TRBV6-5 to TRBJ1-5, with TRBD1 matching 9 bases. Per germline, CDR1 MNHEY and CDR2 SVGAGI. The CDR3 is made up of 14 amino acids. V gave up 6 bases and J gave up 4 bases; unmatched junction bases: 4. The CDR3 DNA is TGTGCCAGCAGGTTGGGACAGGGTAATCAGCCCCAGCATTTT. Encoded protein: CASRLGQGNQPQHF.

The chain uses TRBV30 and TRBJ2-2, with D unclear. This CDR3 is 15 amino acids long. The V and J ends lost 2 bases and 0 bases respectively, with 10 bases between them. Looked up from germline, CDR1 is GTSNPN and CDR2 is SVGIG (reference sequence). CDR3: CAWSFGEANTGELFF. CDR3 in DNA: TGTGCCTGGAGTTTTGGAGAAGCGAACACCGGGGAGCTGTTTTTT.

The chain has TRBV11-1 and TRBJ1-1; no clear D gene. This CDR3 has 16 residues. The V gene's germline CDR1 is SGHAT and CDR2 FQDESV (reference sequence). The ends were cut back, 4 bases at V and 1 base at J, with 16 bases in the middle. In nucleotides, the CDR3 is TGTGCCAGCAGCTCTGTCGGTCGGCAGAGGAACACTGAAGCTTTCTTT. It is translated as CASSSVGRQRNTEAFF.

The rearrangement joins TRBV5-8 to TRBJ1-5, with TRBD1 as a possible D gene (5 bases). Trimming left V 1 base short and J 6 bases short, with 11 bases between. This CDR3 region has 14 residues. Germline assignment: CDR1 SGHTS and CDR2 YDEGEE. CDR3 sequence: CASSLRGSGQPQHF. In nucleotides, the CDR3 is TGTGCCAGCAGCTTGCGGGGCTCCGGTCAGCCCCAGCATTTT.

The chain has TRBV7-9 and TRBJ1-1; tentative D call: TRBD1 (6 bases). V shed 4 bases and J shed 4 bases, with 13 bases lying between them. CDR1 and CDR2 from the germline V gene are SEHNR and FQNEAQ (reference sequence). This CDR3 has 14 amino acids. This CDR3 is CASSSSRGSTEAFF. DNA of the CDR3: TGTGCCAGCAGCTCCTCGAGGGGGAGCACTGAAGCTTTCTTT.

The chain uses TRBV7-2 and TRBJ1-2; 7 bases agree with TRBD1. Germline values: CDR1 SGHTA, CDR2 FQGNSA. The CDR3 has 14 amino acids. V gave up 7 bases and J gave up 8 bases; unmatched junction bases: 13. CDR3 protein: CASNPGGGIRGYTF. Written as DNA, the CDR3 is TGTGCCAGCAACCCAGGGGGGGGAATTAGGGGCTACACCTTC. The full variable domain, in which reference TRBV7-2 and TRBJ1-2 provide the parts outside the CDR3, is GAGVSQSPSNKVTEKGKDVELRCDPISGHTALYWYRQSLGQGLEFLIYFQGNSAPDKSGLPSDRFSAERTGGSVSTLTIQRTQQEDSAVYLCASNPGGGIRGYTFGSGTRLTVV.

This chain uses TRBV5-8 with TRBJ1-4; no clear D. This CDR3 is 16 amino acids long. V lost 0 bases, J lost 2 bases, and 11 bases lay in between. Germline-derived CDR1 and CDR2 are SGHTS and YDEGEE. This chain's CDR3 is CASSLGSLATNEKLFF. The CDR3 DNA follows: TGTGCCAGCAGCTTGGGGTCCCTGGCGACTAATGAAAAACTGTTTTTT.

V gene TRBV5-3 combines with J gene TRBJ2-1, with 9 bases that match TRBD2. TRBV5-3 falls under the ORF class, with uncertain function. The CDR3 is 16 amino acids. V trimming: 4 bases; J trimming: 0 bases; junction bases outside the gene matches: 5. DNA of the CDR3: TGTGCCAGAAGCCGCAGCGGGGGGAGCTCCTACAATGAGCAGTTCTTC. This gives the protein CARSRSGGSSYNEQFF.

The chain employs TRBV14 and TRBJ1-3, with D uncertain. Between the trimmed V and J ends, which lost 1 base and 0 bases, there was a span of 4 bases. The CDR3 totals 14 residues. CDR1 is SGHDN and CDR2 is FVKESK in the germline V gene. The DNA for the CDR3 is TGTGCCAGCAGCCAAGTTACCTCTGGAAACACCATATATTTT. Residues: CASSQVTSGNTIYF.

V usage is TRBV7-9 and J usage is TRBJ1-5, with D unclear. The CDR3 contains 13 residues. Germline assignment: CDR1 SEHNR and CDR2 FQNEAQ (reference sequence). V lost 1 base to trimming and J lost 9 bases, with 10 bases between them. For the CDR3, the DNA is TGTGCCAGCAGCTTAGGGACCGAGAGGCCCCAGCATTTT. Protein sequence: CASSLGTERPQHF.

The chain joins TRBV5-5 to TRBJ2-7, with TRBD1 identical over 8 bases. Germline lookup yields CDR1 SGHKS and CDR2 YYEKEE (reference sequence). CDR3 length equals 13 residues. V lost 4 bases and J lost 4; bases outside the gene matches: 4. The CDR3 loop is CASSLDRGYEQYF. Written as DNA, the CDR3 is TGTGCCAGCAGCCTTGACAGGGGTTACGAGCAGTACTTC.

The chain carries TRBV11-2 and TRBJ1-4; tentatively, D is TRBD1 (5 bases). V dropped 6 bases and J dropped 10 bases, with 21 bases sitting between them. CDR1 and CDR2 from the germline V gene are SGHAT and FQNNGV. The CDR3 has 15 residues. CDR3 residues: CASSPGGGLIGKLFF. In DNA form, the CDR3 reads TGTGCCAGCAGTCCGGGCGGGGGTTTGATTGGAAAACTGTTTTTT.

V and J are TRBV2 and TRBJ2-5; TRBD2 aligns across 9 bases. In germline, CDR1 is SNHLY, CDR2 FYNNEI. The CDR3 sequence is 14 residues long. With V trimmed by 8 bases and J by 2 bases, 6 bases remained unmatched. The CDR3 DNA is TGTGCCAGCGGCCCGGGACTAGCTCAAGAGACCCAGTACTTC. Its protein is CASGPGLAQETQYF.

This clone has a single count. The chain carries TRBV6-1 and TRBJ2-7; TRBD1 matches at 9 bases. The CDR3 extends over 16 amino acids. Germline CDR1 is MNHNS and CDR2 is SASEGT. V lost 0 bases to trimming and J lost 4 bases; unmatched junction nucleotides: 7. In DNA form, the CDR3 reads TGTGCCAGCAGTGAAGCTGGCGACAGGGGGTATTACGAGCAGTACTTC. Translating it yields CASSEAGDRGYYEQYF.

The genes are TRBV7-9 and TRBJ1-5, with D unresolved. Between the trimmed V and J ends, which lost 1 base and 8 bases, there was a span of 9 bases. The V gene's germline CDR1 is SEHNR and CDR2 FQNEAQ (reference sequence). The CDR3 runs 13 residues. The chain's CDR3 is CASSLEVSEPQHF. The DNA for the CDR3 is TGTGCCAGCAGCTTAGAGGTATCGGAGCCCCAGCATTTT.

V gene TRBV6-4 combines with J gene TRBJ2-2; D is ambiguous. CDR3 length: 14 amino acids. V gave up 6 bases and J gave up 1 base, with 9 bases separating them. Germline assignment: CDR1 MRHNA and CDR2 SNTAGT. CDR3: CASSAEQNTGELFF. For the CDR3, the DNA is TGTGCCAGCAGCGCCGAGCAGAACACCGGGGAGCTGTTTTTT.

The V call is TRBV6-2 or TRBV6-3, the J call TRBJ1-2; D gene ambiguous. The germline V and J ends were trimmed by 6 bases and 2 bases, with 16 bases remaining between them. Per the germline V gene, CDR1 is MNHEY and CDR2 is SVGEGT. CDR3 size: 15 residues. CDR3: CASSETPRKNYGYTF. The CDR3 DNA sequence: TGTGCCAGCAGCGAAACTCCGAGGAAAAACTATGGCTACACCTTC.

V usage is TRBV19 and J usage is TRBJ1-2; D is possibly TRBD1 (5 bases). Germline V gene lookup returns CDR1 LNHDA and CDR2 SQIVND (reference sequence). The CDR3 totals 17 residues. The V gene lost 3 bases and the J gene lost 2 bases, with 19 bases spanning the gap. DNA for the CDR3: TGTGCCAGTAGTATCCTACCATCAGTCCGGGACAACTATGGCTACACCTTC. Amino acid sequence: CASSILPSVRDNYGYTF.